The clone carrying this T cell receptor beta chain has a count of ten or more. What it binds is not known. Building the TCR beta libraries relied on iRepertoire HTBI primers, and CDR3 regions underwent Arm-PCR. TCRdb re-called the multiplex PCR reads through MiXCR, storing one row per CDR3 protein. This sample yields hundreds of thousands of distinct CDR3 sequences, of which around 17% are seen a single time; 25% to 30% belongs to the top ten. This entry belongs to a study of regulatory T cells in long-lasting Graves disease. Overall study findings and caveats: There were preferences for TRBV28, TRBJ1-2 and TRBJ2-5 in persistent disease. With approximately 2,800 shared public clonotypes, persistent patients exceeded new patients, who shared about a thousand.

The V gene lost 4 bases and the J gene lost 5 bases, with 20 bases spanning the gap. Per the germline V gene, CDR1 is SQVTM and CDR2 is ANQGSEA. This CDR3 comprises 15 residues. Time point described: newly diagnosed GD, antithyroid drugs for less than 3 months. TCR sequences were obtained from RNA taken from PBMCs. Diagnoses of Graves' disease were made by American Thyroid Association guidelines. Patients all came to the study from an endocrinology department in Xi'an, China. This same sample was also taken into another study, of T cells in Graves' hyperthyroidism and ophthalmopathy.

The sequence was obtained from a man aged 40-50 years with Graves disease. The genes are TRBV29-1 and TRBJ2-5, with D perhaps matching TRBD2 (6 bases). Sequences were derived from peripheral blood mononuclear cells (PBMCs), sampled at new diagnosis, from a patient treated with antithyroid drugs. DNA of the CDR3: TGCAGCGTTGGTGGTGGTTCGACCGCGGGGGAGACCCAGTACTTC. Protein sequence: CSVGGGSTAGETQYF.